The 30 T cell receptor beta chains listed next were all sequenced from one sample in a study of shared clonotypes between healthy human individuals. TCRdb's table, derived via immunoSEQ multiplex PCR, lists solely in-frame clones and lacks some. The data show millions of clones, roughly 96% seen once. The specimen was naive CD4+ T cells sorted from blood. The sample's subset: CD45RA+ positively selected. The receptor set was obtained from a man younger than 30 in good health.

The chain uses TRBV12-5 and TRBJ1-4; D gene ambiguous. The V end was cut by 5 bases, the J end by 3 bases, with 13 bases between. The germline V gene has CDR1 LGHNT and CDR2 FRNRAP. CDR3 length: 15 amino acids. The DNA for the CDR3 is TGTGCTAGTGGTCCCCTCCGGGGATCTAATGAAAAACTGTTTTTT. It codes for CASGPLRGSNEKLFF.

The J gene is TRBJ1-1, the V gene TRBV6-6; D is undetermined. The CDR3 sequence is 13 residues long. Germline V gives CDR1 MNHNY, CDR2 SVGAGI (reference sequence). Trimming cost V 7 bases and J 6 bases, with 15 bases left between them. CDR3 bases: TGTGCCAGCAAAGTATTTGAGTCTCCTGAAGCTTTCTTT. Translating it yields CASKVFESPEAFF.

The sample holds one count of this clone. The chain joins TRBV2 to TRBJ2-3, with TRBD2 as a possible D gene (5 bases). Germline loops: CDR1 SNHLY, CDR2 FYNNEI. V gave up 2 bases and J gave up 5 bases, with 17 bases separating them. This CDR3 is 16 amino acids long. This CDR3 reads CASSESQRSGEDTQYF. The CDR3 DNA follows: TGTGCCAGCAGTGAAAGCCAGCGGTCGGGCGAAGATACGCAGTATTTT.

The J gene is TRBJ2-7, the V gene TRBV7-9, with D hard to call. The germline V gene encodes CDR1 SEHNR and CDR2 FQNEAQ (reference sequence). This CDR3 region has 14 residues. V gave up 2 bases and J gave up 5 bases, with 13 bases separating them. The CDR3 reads CASSLIPPGNEQYF. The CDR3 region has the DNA TGTGCCAGCAGCTTAATCCCCCCCGGTAACGAGCAGTACTTC.

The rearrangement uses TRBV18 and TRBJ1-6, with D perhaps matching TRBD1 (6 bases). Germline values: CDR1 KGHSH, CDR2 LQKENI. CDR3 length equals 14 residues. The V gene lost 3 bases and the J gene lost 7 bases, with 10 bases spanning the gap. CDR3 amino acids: CASSPGGINSPLHF. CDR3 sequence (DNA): TGTGCCAGCTCACCCGGGGGCATCAATTCACCCCTCCACTTT. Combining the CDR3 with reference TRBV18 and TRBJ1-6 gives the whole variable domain NAGVMQNPRHLVRRRGQEARLRCSPMKGHSHVYWYRQLPEEGLKFMVYLQKENIIDESGMPKERFSAEFPKEGPSILRIQQVVRGDSAAYFCASSPGGINSPLHFGNGTRLTVT.

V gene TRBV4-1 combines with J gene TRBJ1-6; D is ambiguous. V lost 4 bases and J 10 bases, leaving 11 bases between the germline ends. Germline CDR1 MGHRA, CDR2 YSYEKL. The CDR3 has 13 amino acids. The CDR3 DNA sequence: TGCGCCAGCAGCCCCCCGCTGGGCTCACCCCTCCACTTT. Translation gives CASSPPLGSPLHF.

DNA of the CDR3: TGTGCCAGCAGTTACTCTTCAGGGATTGGGTACGAGCAGTACTTC. It yields the protein CASSYSSGIGYEQYF. J is TRBJ2-7 and V is TRBV6-6; tentatively, D is TRBD1 (5 bases). V shed 0 bases and J shed 4 bases, with 13 bases lying between them. CDR1 is MNHNY, CDR2 SVGAGI, per germline (reference sequence). This CDR3 is built from 15 residues.

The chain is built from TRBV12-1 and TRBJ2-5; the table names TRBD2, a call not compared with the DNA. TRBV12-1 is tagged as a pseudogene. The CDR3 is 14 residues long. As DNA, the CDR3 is TGTGCCAGTTTGCGAGCGGGAGTGGCGGAGACCCAGTACTTC. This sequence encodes CASLRAGVAETQYF.

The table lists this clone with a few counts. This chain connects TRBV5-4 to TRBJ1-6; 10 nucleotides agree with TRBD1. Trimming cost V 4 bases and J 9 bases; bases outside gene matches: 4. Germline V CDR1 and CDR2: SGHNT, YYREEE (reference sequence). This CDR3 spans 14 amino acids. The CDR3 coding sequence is TGTGCCAGCAGCCCTGGACAGGGGGGTTCACCCCTCCACTTT. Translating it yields CASSPGQGGSPLHF.

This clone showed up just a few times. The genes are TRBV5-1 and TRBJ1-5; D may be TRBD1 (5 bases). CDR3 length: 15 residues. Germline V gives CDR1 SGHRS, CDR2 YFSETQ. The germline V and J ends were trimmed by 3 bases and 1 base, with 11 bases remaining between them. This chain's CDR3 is CASSSGSGSNQPQHF. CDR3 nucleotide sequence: TGCGCCAGCAGCTCAGGATCAGGGAGCAATCAGCCCCAGCATTTT.

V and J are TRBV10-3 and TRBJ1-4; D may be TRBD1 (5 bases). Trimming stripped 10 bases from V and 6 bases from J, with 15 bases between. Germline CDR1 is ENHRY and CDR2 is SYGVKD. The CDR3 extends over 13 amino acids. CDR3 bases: TGTGCCACCTCGGGGGGGGTTGATGAAAAACTGTTTTTT. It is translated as CATSGGVDEKLFF.

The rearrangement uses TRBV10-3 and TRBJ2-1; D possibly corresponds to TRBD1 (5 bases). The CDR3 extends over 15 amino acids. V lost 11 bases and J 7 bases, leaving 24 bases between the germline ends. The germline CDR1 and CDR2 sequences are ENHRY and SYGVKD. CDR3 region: CAVDAGPNSRNEQFF. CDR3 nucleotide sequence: TGTGCCGTCGACGCAGGGCCTAATAGTAGGAATGAGCAGTTCTTC.

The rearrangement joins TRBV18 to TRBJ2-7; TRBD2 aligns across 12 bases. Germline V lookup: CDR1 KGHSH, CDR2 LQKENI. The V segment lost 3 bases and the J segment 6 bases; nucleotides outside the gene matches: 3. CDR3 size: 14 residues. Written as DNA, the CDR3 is TGTGCCAGCTCACCCCTAGCGGGGGGGCGCGAGCAGTACTTC. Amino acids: CASSPLAGGREQYF.

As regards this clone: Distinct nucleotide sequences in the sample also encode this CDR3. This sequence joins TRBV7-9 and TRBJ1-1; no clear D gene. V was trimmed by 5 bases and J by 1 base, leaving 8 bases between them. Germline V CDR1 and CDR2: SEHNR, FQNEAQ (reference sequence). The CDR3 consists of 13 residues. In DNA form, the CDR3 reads TGTGCCAGCAGCAGAGACAAGAACACTGAAGCTTTCTTT. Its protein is CASSRDKNTEAFF.

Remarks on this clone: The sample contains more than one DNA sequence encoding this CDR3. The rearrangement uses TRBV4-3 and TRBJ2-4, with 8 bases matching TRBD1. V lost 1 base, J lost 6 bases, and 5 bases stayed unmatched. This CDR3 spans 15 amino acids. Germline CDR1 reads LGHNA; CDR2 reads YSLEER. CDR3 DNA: TGCGCCAGCAGCCAAGGACAGGGGCTCGGAAACATTCAGTACTTC. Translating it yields CASSQGQGLGNIQYF.

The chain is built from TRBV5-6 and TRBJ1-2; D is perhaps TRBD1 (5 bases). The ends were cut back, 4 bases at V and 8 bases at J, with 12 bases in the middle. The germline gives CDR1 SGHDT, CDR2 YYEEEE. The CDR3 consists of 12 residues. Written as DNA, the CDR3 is TGTGCCAGCAGCCCCAGGGTGCGAGGCTACACCTTC. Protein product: CASSPRVRGYTF.

CDR3 protein: CASSLVSGVPTNSPLHF. The CDR3 bases are TGTGCCAGCAGCTTGGTGTCAGGGGTCCCGACGAATTCACCCCTCCACTTT. The chain combines TRBV5-6 with TRBJ1-6, with D possibly matching TRBD1 (6 bases). V lost 0 bases, J lost 7 bases, and 17 bases lay in between. Germline CDR1 SGHDT, CDR2 YYEEEE. This CDR3 has 17 amino acids.

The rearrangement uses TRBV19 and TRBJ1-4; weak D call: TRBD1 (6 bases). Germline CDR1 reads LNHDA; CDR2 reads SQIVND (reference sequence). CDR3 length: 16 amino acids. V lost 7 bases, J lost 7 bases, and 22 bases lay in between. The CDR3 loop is CASNPRMGGGSEKLFF. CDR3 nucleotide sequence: TGTGCCAGTAACCCCCGTATGGGGGGCGGGAGTGAAAAACTGTTTTTT.

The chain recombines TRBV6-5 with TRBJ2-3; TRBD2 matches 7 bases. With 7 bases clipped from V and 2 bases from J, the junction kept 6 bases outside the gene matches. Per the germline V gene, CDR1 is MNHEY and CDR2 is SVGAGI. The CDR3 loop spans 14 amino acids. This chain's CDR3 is CASNRDYSTDTQYF. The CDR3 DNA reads TGTGCCAGCAACCGGGACTACTCCACAGATACGCAGTATTTT.

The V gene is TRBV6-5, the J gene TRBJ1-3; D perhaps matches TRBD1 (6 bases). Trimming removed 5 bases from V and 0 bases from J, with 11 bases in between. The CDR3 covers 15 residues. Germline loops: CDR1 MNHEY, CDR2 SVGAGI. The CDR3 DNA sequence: TGTGCCAGCAGTCGAGGGGGGTTCTCTGGAAACACCATATATTTT. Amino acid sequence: CASSRGGFSGNTIYF.

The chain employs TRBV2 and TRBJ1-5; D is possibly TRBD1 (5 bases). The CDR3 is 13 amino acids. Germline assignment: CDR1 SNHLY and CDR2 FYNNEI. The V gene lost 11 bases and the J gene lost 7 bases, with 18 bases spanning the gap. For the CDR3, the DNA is TGTGCCTCCCGGGGCGGGGCAGGGCAGCCCCAGCATTTT. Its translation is CASRGGAGQPQHF.

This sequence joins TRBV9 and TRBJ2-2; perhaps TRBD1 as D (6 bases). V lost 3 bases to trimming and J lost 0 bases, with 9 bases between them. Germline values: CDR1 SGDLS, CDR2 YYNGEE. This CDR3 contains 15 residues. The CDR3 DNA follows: TGTGCCAGCAGCGCTAGGGGGACGAACACCGGGGAGCTGTTTTTT. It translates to CASSARGTNTGELFF.

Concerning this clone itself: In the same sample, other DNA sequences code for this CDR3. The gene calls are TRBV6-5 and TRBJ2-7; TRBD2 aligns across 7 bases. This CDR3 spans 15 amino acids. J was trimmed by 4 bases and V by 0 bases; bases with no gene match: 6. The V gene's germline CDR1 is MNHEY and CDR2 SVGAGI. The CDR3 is CASSYSRRGTYEQYF. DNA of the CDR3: TGTGCCAGCAGTTACTCGCGGCGGGGGACTTACGAGCAGTACTTC.

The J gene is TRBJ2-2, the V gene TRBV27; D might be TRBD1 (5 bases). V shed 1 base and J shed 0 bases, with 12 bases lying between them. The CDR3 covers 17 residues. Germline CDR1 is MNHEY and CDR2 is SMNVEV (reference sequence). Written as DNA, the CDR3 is TGTGCCAGCAGTTTATACCCGCAGGGCGCGAACACCGGGGAGCTGTTTTTT. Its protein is CASSLYPQGANTGELFF.

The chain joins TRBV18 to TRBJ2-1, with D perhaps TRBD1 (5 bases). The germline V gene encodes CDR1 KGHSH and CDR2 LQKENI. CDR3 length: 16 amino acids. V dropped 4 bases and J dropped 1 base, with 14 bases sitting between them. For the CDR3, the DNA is TGTGCCAGCTCACGACAGAGGATAGGGTCCTACAATGAGCAGTTCTTC. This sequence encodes CASSRQRIGSYNEQFF.

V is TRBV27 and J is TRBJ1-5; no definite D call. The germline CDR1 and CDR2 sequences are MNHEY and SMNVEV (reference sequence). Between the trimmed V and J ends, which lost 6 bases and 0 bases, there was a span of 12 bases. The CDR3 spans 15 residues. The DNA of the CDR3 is TGTGCCAGCAGGCTCGGGAGTTATAGCAATCAGCCCCAGCATTTT. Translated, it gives CASRLGSYSNQPQHF.

Here the CDR3 reads CASSDKRLGRDGYTF. CDR3 DNA: TGTGCCAGCAGCGATAAACGTTTGGGAAGGGATGGCTACACCTTC. V usage is TRBV7-9 and J usage is TRBJ1-2; D is uncertain. Trimming removed 5 bases from V and 6 bases from J, with 19 bases in between. The length of the CDR3 is 15 residues. Germline lookup yields CDR1 SEHNR and CDR2 FQNEAQ (reference sequence).

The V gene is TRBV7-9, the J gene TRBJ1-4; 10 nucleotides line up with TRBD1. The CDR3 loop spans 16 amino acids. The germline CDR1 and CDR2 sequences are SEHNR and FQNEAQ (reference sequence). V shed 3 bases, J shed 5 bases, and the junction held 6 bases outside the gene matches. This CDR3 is CASSFGDRGRNEKLFF. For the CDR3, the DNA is TGTGCCAGCAGCTTTGGGGACAGGGGAAGAAATGAAAAACTGTTTTTT.

Here the CDR3 reads CASSPQLSSTDTQYF. Written as DNA, the CDR3 is TGTGCCAGCTCACCACAACTTTCTAGCACAGATACGCAGTATTTT. The rearrangement links TRBV18 to TRBJ2-3; no clear D. The CDR3 loop spans 15 amino acids. V lost 1 base and J 0 bases, leaving 8 bases between the germline ends. The germline V gene encodes CDR1 KGHSH and CDR2 LQKENI.

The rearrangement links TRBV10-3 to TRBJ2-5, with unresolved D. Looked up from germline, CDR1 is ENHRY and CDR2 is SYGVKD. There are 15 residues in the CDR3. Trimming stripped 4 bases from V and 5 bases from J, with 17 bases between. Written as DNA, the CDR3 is TGTGCCATCAGTGGGAAGGTCCCACCGGCGGAGACCCAGTACTTC. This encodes CAISGKVPPAETQYF.